This T cell receptor beta chain was sequenced in a study of human T cells and chemical hapten exposure (dated by TCRdb to the early 2020s). Regarding the study in general: For sensitization, 2% DPC in acetone was applied to an approximately 2 cm by approximately 2 cm area of upper inner arm skin. Throughout the study period of around 25 weeks, patients also received therapeutic DPC doses to the scalp every week. Patch testing was performed on the upper back with Finn chambers containing 0.01% DPC, and the patch tests were scored after 6 days according to International Contact Dermatitis Research Group standards. Most of the patients in the cohort were female, and the cohort covered alopecia areata with under or over 50% scalp involvement, alopecia totalis and alopecia universalis. Libraries were pooled for sequencing, and variation in per-sample TCR yields was attributed mainly to small differences in library volumes within the pool. Peripheral blood TCR repertoire changes were tracked in vivo in alopecia patients during primary and secondary sensitization to the hapten diphenylcyclopropenone (DPC). Blood was sampled from patients pre-sensitization (week 0) and at 2, 6 and about 24 weeks after DPC sensitization. Approximately 28 alopecia patients gave blood for TCR sequencing at one to four time points (pre-sensitization, 2, 6 and 24 weeks).

Overall study results and their limits: The number of TCRs above 1 in 1000 frequency did not change with DPC sensitization; there was no evidence of global repertoire structure alterations. After repeated subsampling, changes were observed in the strength of the expansion versus patch-test correlation and in the threshold at which the correlation became significant. Expanded TCRs formed significantly more large CDR3 similarity clusters than pre-sensitization or healthy control sets, consistent with antigen-driven responses. Patch test score was positively correlated with the number of PT1 expanded TCRs, with significance at thresholds 8, 16 and 32 but not at 4. Alopecia, a presumed autoimmune disease, was present in all patients, so the immune response of the patients might differ from that of healthy individuals.

Libraries were made using RACE. Sequencing instrument: NextSeq 500. During library preparation, unique molecular identifiers were attached to individual cDNA molecules so that TCRs could be counted in a quantitative, reproducible way. For every blood RNA sample, sequencing covered both the TCR alpha and TCR beta chains. From the authors' description of their analysis: Samples had a median of roughly 98,000 TCRs, with a range from roughly 23,224 to 750,000. V, J and CDR3 annotation of the TCR reads was performed with the Decombinator software suite. To make PS versus PT1 abundance plots, every sample was subsampled to the same number of TCRs (28,000). Expanded TCRs were defined as absent before sensitization and observed at least eight times at the 2-week time point. Through fastp at Q25 and MiXCR, TCRdb rebuilt clones from the public reads, retaining in-frame beta chains. CDR3 protein duplicates are merged, each entry listing the most common genes and DNA. These V and J calls are TCRdb output, not the study's own analysis. The sample data list 80,000 or so distinct CDR3 sequences, and approximately 11% of these were observed just once. The top ten clonotypes cover roughly 4.2% of the sample.

The germline V end is reduced by 3 bases and the J end by 5 bases; junction bases left unmatched: 0. From the cysteine up to the phenylalanine, the CDR3 has a length of 13 residues. Just CDR3 DNA is preserved here, 39 bases in frame from base 1. Sequences SGDLS (CDR1) and YYNGEE (CDR2) are obtained from the germline V gene. Worth noting for this clonotype: Its antigen remains undetermined. The sample holds no much larger clone one base away, and base qualities are not on file.

The intended sense of this specimen's time point label: patch test 1, 2 weeks after DPC sensitization. The treatment or condition label here, explained by the study, means: therapeutic diphenylcyclopropenone sensitization with weekly scalp DPC. Blood at each patch-test visit was drawn before the patch test was applied. Patients were considered eligible if aged 18 to 70, diagnosed with alopecia and deemed suitable for DPC therapy, and patients were excluded if pregnant. Total RNA was isolated from unfractionated whole blood collected in Tempus Blood RNA tubes. The receptor comes from a woman aged 45-65 years with alopecia areata. Some clones in this sample may be carry-over from other donors' samples. The source material was whole blood, sampled in connection with sensitization to the hapten diphenylcyclopropenone (DPC). The sequence links TRBV9 to TRBJ1-5; 9 bases in between match TRBD1. The CDR3 in this case is CASSGQGDQPQHF. The sequenced DNA is TGTGCCAGCAGCGGACAGGGGGATCAGCCCCAGCATTTT. Outside the CDR3, residues come from the reference TRBV9 and TRBJ1-5 proteins, so the full variable domain is: DSGVTQTPKHLITATGQRVTLRCSPRSGDLSVYWYQQSLDQGLQFLIQYYNGEERAKGNILERFSAQQFPDLHSELNLSSLELGDSALYFCASSGQGDQPQHFGDGTRLSIL.